These T cell receptor beta chains were read from a single sample in a study of blood T cell repertoires in COVID-19. Assay: immunoSEQ multiplex PCR; the TCRdb copy retains only in-frame clones and omits some. The table has under 250,000 clones, around 81% seen once; the top ten hold more than 8.5%. Sequencing input: PBMCs or T cells enriched from blood (not recorded which). These receptors came from a woman aged 45-65 years with acute COVID-19. Each CDR3 is given with its conserved first and last residue. The D gene is left open where the match is weak. Where a row states a size, it is once, few, many or the class of an expanded clone; other rows omit it.

j_gene	d_gene	abundance	v_gene	CDR3nt	CDR3aa
TRBJ2-5	.	.	TRBV27	TGTGCCAGCAGTTCCATGCCGGGAGAGACCCAGTACTTC	CASSSMPGETQYF
TRBJ1-5	.	.	TRBV3-1/TRBV3-2	TGTGCCAGCAGCCTAGATTTGACTCAGGGGACCCAGCATTTT	CASSLDLTQGTQHF
TRBJ2-7	TRBD2	many	TRBV5-1	TGCGCCAGCAGGACTAGCGGGATAAGTCTGGGCGAGCAGTACTTC	CASRTSGISLGEQYF
TRBJ1-2	.	.	TRBV19	TGTGCCAGTAGTTCGACCGGGGTGAAACCCAAAGGCAATGGCTACACCTTC	CASSSTGVKPKGNGYTF
TRBJ1-5	.	few	TRBV19	TGTGCCAGTAAGGGGTTGGATAGAGATCAGCCCCAGCATTTT	CASKGLDRDQPQHF
TRBJ2-2	.	.	TRBV5-1	TGCGCCAGCAGCTTGGGTGGCGGAGGTTCGAACACCGGGGAGCTGTTTTTT	CASSLGGGGSNTGELFF
TRBJ2-5	.	.	TRBV14	TGTGCCAGCAGGCAGGGTTGGGGAGAGACCCAGTACTTC	CASRQGWGETQYF
TRBJ2-7	TRBD2	few	TRBV28	TGTGCCAGCAGCTTTCCCCCCCCGGCGAGCGGGAGGGCCCACGAGCAGTACTTC	CASSFPPPASGRAHEQYF
TRBJ2-7	TRBD2	.	TRBV6-2/TRBV6-3	TGTGCCAGCAGTTACCAGGGAGGGGAGCAGTACTTC	CASSYQGGEQYF
TRBJ1-4	TRBD1	few	TRBV4-1	TGCGCCAGCAGCCAAGGGTACGGGACAGTTAATGAAAAACTGTTTTTT	CASSQGYGTVNEKLFF
TRBJ1-2	TRBD1	.	TRBV2	TGTGCCAGCTTGGGACAGGGGGCGTTGGGAACTGGCTACACCTTC	CASLGQGALGTGYTF
TRBJ2-7	.	.	TRBV10-3	TGTGCCATCAGTGAAGGAGGTGCCTTGCGCGAGCAGTACTTC	CAISEGGALREQYF
TRBJ2-3	.	.	TRBV4-3	TGCGCCAGCAGCCAGACAGACAGGACCACAGATACGCAGTATTTT	CASSQTDRTTDTQYF
TRBJ1-2	TRBD1	.	TRBV27	TGTGCCACCCTTGGCCGTTTGGGACAGGGGGCTGGTGGCTACACCTTC	CATLGRLGQGAGGYTF
TRBJ2-4	TRBD2	.	TRBV28	TGTGCCAGCAGTAATAGCGGGAGGGCCGGGGACATTCAGTACTTC	CASSNSGRAGDIQYF
TRBJ2-3	TRBD2	.	TRBV4-1	TGCGCCAGCAGCTATTGGACTAGCGGGGGGGTCACAGATACGCAGTATTTT	CASSYWTSGGVTDTQYF
TRBJ1-4	.	.	TRBV4-3	TGCGCCAGCAGCCAACTACTCGCCAGGGGACAAGGGGAAAAACTGTTTTTT	CASSQLLARGQGEKLFF
TRBJ2-1	TRBD2	.	TRBV24-1	TGTGCCACCAGTGATTTCCGTATGTCTAGCGGTAGCGCCAATGAGCAGTTCTTC	CATSDFRMSSGSANEQFF
TRBJ1-3	TRBD1	once	TRBV5-5	TGTGCCAGCGGTGATACAGGGGTTGTAAACACCATATATTTT	CASGDTGVVNTIYF
TRBJ1-1	.	.	TRBV3-1/TRBV3-2	TGTGCCAGCAGCCAAGGGGATCCGGGGGCTGAAGCTTTCTTT	CASSQGDPGAEAFF
TRBJ1-1	.	.	TRBV19	TGTGCCAGTAGTATAGGCAGGGGCAGGTCGGGAAACACTGAAGCTTTCTTT	CASSIGRGRSGNTEAFF
TRBJ1-1	.	.	TRBV10-3	TGTGCCATCAGTGAGTGGGGGCCTGGCACTGAAGCTTTCTTT	CAISEWGPGTEAFF
TRBJ1-2	TRBD1	.	TRBV5-1	TGCGCCAGCGCTATGACAGGGCTGAACTATGGCTACACCTTC	CASAMTGLNYGYTF
TRBJ1-1	.	.	TRBV12-3/TRBV12-4	TGTGCCAGCAGTTACTCAGGGAACACTGAAGCTTTCTTT	CASSYSGNTEAFF
TRBJ2-1	.	.	TRBV21-1	TGTGCCAGCAGCAAAGTCAGTAGGGGATCCGGCGGGAGGGCCTTAAAGGACAATGAGCAGTTCTTC	CASSKVSRGSGGRALKDNEQFF
TRBJ1-2	TRBD1	few	TRBV2	TGTGCCAGCAGGCAGACAGGGTTGGGCTACACCTTC	CASRQTGLGYTF
TRBJ2-7	.	.	TRBV4-3	TGCGCCAGCAGCCAAGGTAGCCCCGGCGAGCAGTACTTC	CASSQGSPGEQYF
TRBJ2-3	.	.	TRBV7-3	TGTGCCAGCAGCTTAAGTGGCTCTCTGGCGGGGAGAACCACAGATACGCAGTATTTT	CASSLSGSLAGRTTDTQYF
TRBJ2-2	.	.	TRBV9	TGTGCCAGCAGCGTAGATTCTGGCTCGTACACCGGGGAGCTGTTTTTT	CASSVDSGSYTGELFF
TRBJ1-2	.	.	TRBV5-1	TGCGCCAGCAGCTTGAGGGAGACTAACTATGGCTACACCTTC	CASSLRETNYGYTF
TRBJ2-4	.	few	TRBV6-2/TRBV6-3	TGTGCCAGCAGTCCCGAGGAGACCTCCAAAAACATTCAGTACTTC	CASSPEETSKNIQYF
TRBJ2-6	.	.	TRBV7-2	TGTGCCAGCAGCTTCTTGCGGCCAAGCTCTGGGGCCAACGTCCTGACTTTC	CASSFLRPSSGANVLTF
TRBJ2-1	TRBD2	once	TRBV28	TGTGCCAGCAGGGGACTAGCGGGAGGATCCTACAATGAGCAGTTCTTC	CASRGLAGGSYNEQFF
TRBJ2-7	TRBD2	.	TRBV20-1	TGCAGTGCTTCACTAGCGGCCGAGCAGTACTTC	CSASLAAEQYF
TRBJ1-2	TRBD1	.	TRBV5-1	TGCGCCAGCAGCCCCACAGGGGAGGACTATGGCTACACCTTC	CASSPTGEDYGYTF
TRBJ2-5	TRBD1	once	TRBV5-4	TGTGCCAGCAGCTTGGCCAGGACAGGCCAAGAGACCCAGTACTTC	CASSLARTGQETQYF